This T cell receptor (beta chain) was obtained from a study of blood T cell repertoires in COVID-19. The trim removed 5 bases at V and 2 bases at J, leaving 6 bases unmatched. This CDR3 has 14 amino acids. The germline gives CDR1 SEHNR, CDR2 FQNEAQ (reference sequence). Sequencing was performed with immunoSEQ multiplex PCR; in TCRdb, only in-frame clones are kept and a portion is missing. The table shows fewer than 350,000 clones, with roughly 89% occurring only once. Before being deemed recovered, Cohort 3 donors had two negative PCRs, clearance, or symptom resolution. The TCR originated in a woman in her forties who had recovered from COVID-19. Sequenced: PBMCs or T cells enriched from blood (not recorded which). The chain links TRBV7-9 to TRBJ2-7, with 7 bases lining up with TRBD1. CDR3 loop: CASSPDRVTYEQYF. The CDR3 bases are TGTGCCAGCAGCCCAGACAGGGTAACCTACGAGCAGTACTTC.